The rows below give T cell receptor beta chains drawn from one sample of a study of type 1 regulatory T cells. Their recognized antigens are unknown. TCRdb used MiXCR to reprocess the reads, holding one entry per CDR3 protein. The table shows some 71,000 distinct CDR3 sequences, with 20% to 25% occurring only once. The sequenced sample consisted of cultured type 1 regulatory T (Tr1) cells, either the whole culture or a sorted fraction (not recorded which). Receptors originate from a human donor in good health. CDR3s include the opening cysteine and the closing phenylalanine or tryptophan. D genes are given only for firm matches.

d_gene,v_gene,CDR3aa
.,TRBV5-6,CASTRRSGVGTDTQYF
TRBD2,TRBV20-1,CSAESPSGSAEQYF
TRBD2,TRBV6-6,CASSYSSASGRANTGELFF
TRBD2,TRBV3-1,CASSQDRGGTQYF
.,TRBV3-1,CASSPGVDERAETQYF
.,TRBV29-1,CSVEAPSYEQYF
.,TRBV5-1,CASSLGSSYNSPLHF
.,TRBV20-1,CSARGGRHDNSPLHF
.,TRBV14,CASSDLAFF
.,TRBV29-1,CSVEDGRDTQYF
.,TRBV24-1,CATSEQTGTQHF
TRBD2,TRBV12-3/TRBV12-4,CASSPPGGSSEQYF
.,TRBV7-9,CASSLALQGGNTIYF
.,TRBV28,CASSQPTTFQPQHF
.,TRBV20-1,CSARAGTDTQYF
.,TRBV27,CASSRQENTEAFF
.,TRBV5-1,CASSLGRRNTEAFF
TRBD2,TRBV10-3,CAVGLVANTGELFF
.,TRBV5-1,CASSEQGYEQYF